This T cell receptor (beta chain) was captured by sequencing in a study of OX40 agonist ivuxolimab in advanced cancers. Study information: Patients received ivuxolimab, an agonistic anti-OX40 (CD134) antibody. One hepatocellular carcinoma and two cutaneous melanoma patients partially responded. General study points: At 0.1 to 3.0 mg/kg and by week 6, clonal expansion occurred in CD4+ and CD8+ blood T cells. Some of the nonresponding patients also showed low levels of normalized T-cell clonal expansion.

This clone was recorded a few times. The antigen remains unidentified. The CDR3 consists of 15 residues. Germline-derived CDR1 and CDR2 are SGHDT and YYEEEE. V shed 4 bases and J shed 3 bases, with 15 bases lying between them. Profiling relied on immunoSEQ multiplex PCR, and the TCRdb table lists in-frame clones only, not all of them. In the table there are around 72,000 clones, 80% to 85% of which are singletons. This chain uses TRBV5-6 with TRBJ2-3; D ambiguous. This specimen consisted of CD4+ or CD8+ T cells sorted from blood, obtained in a trial of the OX40 agonist ivuxolimab. This clonotype originated in an adult with an advanced solid tumor such as melanoma, head and neck, liver or kidney cancer. The CDR3 nucleotides read TGTGCCAGCAGCCCACTTTGGGGTGGTACAGATACGCAGTATTTT. The encoded protein is CASSPLWGGTDTQYF.